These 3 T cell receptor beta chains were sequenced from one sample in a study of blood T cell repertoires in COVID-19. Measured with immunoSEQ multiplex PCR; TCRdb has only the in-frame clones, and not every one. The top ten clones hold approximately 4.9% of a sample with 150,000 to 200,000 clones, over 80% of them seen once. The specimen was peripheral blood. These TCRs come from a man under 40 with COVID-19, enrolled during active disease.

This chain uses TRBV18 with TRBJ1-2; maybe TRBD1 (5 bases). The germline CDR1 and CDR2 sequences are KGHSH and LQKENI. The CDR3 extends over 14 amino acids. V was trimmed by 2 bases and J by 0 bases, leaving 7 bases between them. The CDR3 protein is CASSPGASNYGYTF. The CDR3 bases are TGTGCCAGCTCACCAGGGGCTTCTAACTATGGCTACACCTTC. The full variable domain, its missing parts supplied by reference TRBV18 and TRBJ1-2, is NAGVMQNPRHLVRRRGQEARLRCSPMKGHSHVYWYRQLPEEGLKFMVYLQKENIIDESGMPKERFSAEFPKEGPSILRIQQVVRGDSAAYFCASSPGASNYGYTFGSGTRLTVV.

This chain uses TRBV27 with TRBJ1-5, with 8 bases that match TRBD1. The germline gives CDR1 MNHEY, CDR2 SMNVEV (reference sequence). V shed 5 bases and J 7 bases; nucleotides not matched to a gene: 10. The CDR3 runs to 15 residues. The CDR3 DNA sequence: TGTGCCAGCAGTACCCTTCAGGGGGCTCGGCAGCCCCAGCATTTT. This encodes CASSTLQGARQPQHF.

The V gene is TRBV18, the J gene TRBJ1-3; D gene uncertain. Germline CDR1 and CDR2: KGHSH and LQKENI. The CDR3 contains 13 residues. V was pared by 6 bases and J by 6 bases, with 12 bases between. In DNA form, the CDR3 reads TGTGCCAGCTCGACTAGCCCCCAAAACACCATATATTTT. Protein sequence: CASSTSPQNTIYF.